The rows below give T cell receptor beta chains drawn from one sample of a study of T cells in Graves' hyperthyroidism and ophthalmopathy. TCRdb redid the calling of the multiplex PCR reads with MiXCR, one entry per CDR3 protein. The repertoire holds over 450,000 distinct CDR3 sequences, with approximately 14% as singletons. The sample comprised blood. These receptors all come from a woman aged 18-30 years with Graves' hyperthyroidism. CDR3s include the opening cysteine and the closing phenylalanine or tryptophan. A D gene is named only where the DNA matches it firmly. Size is stated for part of the rows, as once, few or many counts, or as a class when the clone is expanded.

TRBJ1-1 | TRBV10-2 | 15 | many | - | TGCGCCAGCAGTGTCGCGAGACAAGAAGGCACTGAAGCTTTCTTT | CASSVARQEGTEAFF
TRBJ2-5 | TRBV28 | 14 | many | - | TGTGCCAGCAGGGAGGGAGGACCTGGTGAGACCCAGTACTTC | CASREGGPGETQYF
TRBJ2-1 | TRBV6-1 | 13 | many | - | TGTGCCAGCCGGAGACAGGAAAACAATGAGCAGTTCTTC | CASRRQENNEQFF
TRBJ1-2 | TRBV29-1 | 11 | - | - | TGCAGCGTTGACGGGCCTTATGGCTACACCTTC | CSVDGPYGYTF
TRBJ2-1 | TRBV27 | 13 | many | TRBD2 | TGTGCCAGCAGCGGACTAGTTTACAATGAGCAGTTCTTC | CASSGLVYNEQFF
TRBJ1-1 | TRBV6-6 | 14 | many | TRBD1 | TGTGCCAGCAGTTACTCTGGAGGGGGCTATGAAGCTTTCTTT | CASSYSGGGYEAFF
TRBJ1-5 | TRBV5-1 | 17 | many | TRBD1 | TGTGCCAGCAGCTTAGGCACAGGGGGCAATAGCAATCAGCCCCAGCATTTT | CASSLGTGGNSNQPQHF
TRBJ1-1 | TRBV12-3/TRBV12-4 | 12 | many | - | TGTGCCAGCAGTTTTTCGCACACTGAAGCTTTCTTT | CASSFSHTEAFF
TRBJ2-1 | TRBV20-1 | 14 | - | - | TGCAGTGCTAAGGGGGGGACTACACACAATGAGCAGTTCTTC | CSAKGGTTHNEQFF
TRBJ2-2 | TRBV3-1 | 11 | many | - | TGTGCCAGCAGGAGGGCCGGGGAGCTGTTTTTT | CASRRAGELFF
TRBJ2-3 | TRBV5-1 | 17 | many | TRBD2 | TGCGCCAGCAGCTTGGAGGGCAGCGGGACTTTGATGGATACGCAGTATTTT | CASSLEGSGTLMDTQYF
TRBJ2-1 | TRBV20-1 | 15 | - | TRBD2 | TGCAGTGCTCGAGGACTAGCGGGAGTTGACAATGAGCAGTTCTTC | CSARGLAGVDNEQFF
TRBJ1-1 | TRBV9 | 13 | many | - | TGTGCCAGCAGCTGGTCGGGGAACACTGAAGCTTTCTTT | CASSWSGNTEAFF
TRBJ2-2 | TRBV11-2 | 16 | many | - | TGTGCCAGCAGCCCACGTGTGGGGATTAACACCGGGGAGCTGTTTTTT | CASSPRVGINTGELFF
TRBJ2-4 | TRBV10-2 | 15 | - | TRBD2 | TGCGCCAGCAGTGCAAGCGGGAGGGCCCAAAACATTCAGTACTTC | CASSASGRAQNIQYF
TRBJ1-1 | TRBV3-1 | 13 | many | TRBD1 | TGTGCCAGCGGCACAGGGGAAACCACTGAAGCTTTCTTT | CASGTGETTEAFF
TRBJ2-5 | TRBV6-5 | 15 | many | TRBD1 | TGTGCCAGCAGTTACTCGACAGGGGTTCAAGAGACCCAGTACTTC | CASSYSTGVQETQYF
TRBJ2-5 | TRBV12-3/TRBV12-4 | 15 | many | TRBD1 | TGTGCCAGCAGTGAACAGGGGTTTCGCGGGGAGACCCAGTACTTC | CASSEQGFRGETQYF
TRBJ2-5 | TRBV3-1 | 13 | many | - | TGTGCCAGCAGCCAAGCCAGGGTGGAGACCCAGTACTTC | CASSQARVETQYF
TRBJ2-2 | TRBV6-1 | 14 | many | - | TGTGCCAGCAGTAGTCCGGGGAACACCGGGGAGCTGTTTTTT | CASSSPGNTGELFF
TRBJ2-1 | TRBV30 | 15 | many | TRBD2 | TGTGCCTGGGGGGGCGGGACTAGCGGGCAGAATGAGCAGTTCTTC | CAWGGGTSGQNEQFF
TRBJ2-2 | TRBV7-3 | 14 | - | - | TGTGCCAGCAGCTTACCTCGCTGGGGCGGGGAGCTGTTTTTT | CASSLPRWGGELFF
TRBJ1-2 | TRBV27 | 14 | many | - | TGTGCCAGCAGTTTAACCCCAGCTAACTATGGCTACACCTTC | CASSLTPANYGYTF
TRBJ1-2 | TRBV20-1 | 14 | many | TRBD1 | TGCAGTGCCAAGGGGACAGGGGAGGACTATGGCTACACCTTC | CSAKGTGEDYGYTF
TRBJ2-7 | TRBV19 | 13 | - | - | TGTGCCAGTAGTATAGTGGGTGTGGCCGAGCAGTACTTC | CASSIVGVAEQYF